This TCR beta chain is drawn from a study of cytomegalovirus exposure and HLA in healthy donors. Notes on the study in general: Among CMV-associated TCR beta chains, most appeared HLA-restricted in a later analysis. A later analysis by the authors found several of the most significant clusters apparently linked to common viral pathogens. Most of the TCR beta V segments (in an earlier analysis) were productive either about 87% or about 30% of the time.

On this clone itself: Its antigen remains unknown.

PCR used 60 Vbeta primers and 13 Jbeta primers. The protocol was immunoSEQ multiplex PCR, while the TCRdb copy is restricted to in-frame clones and leaves out a portion. The table lists more than 60,000 clones, about 76% of them singletons, with over 2.5% in the top ten. The CDR3 totals 16 residues. Unmatched junction bases numbered 8, after V lost 4 bases and J lost 3 bases. Germline-derived CDR1 and CDR2 are MDHEN and SYDVKM. This TCR derives from a man aged 18 to 29 in good health and CMV-seronegative. Sequenced: PBMCs. The V gene is TRBV28, the J gene TRBJ2-3; 9 positions agree with TRBD1. The CDR3, as DNA: TGTGCCAGCAGTTCCCGGGGACAGGGACGAACAGATACGCAGTATTTT. It codes for CASSSRGQGRTDTQYF.